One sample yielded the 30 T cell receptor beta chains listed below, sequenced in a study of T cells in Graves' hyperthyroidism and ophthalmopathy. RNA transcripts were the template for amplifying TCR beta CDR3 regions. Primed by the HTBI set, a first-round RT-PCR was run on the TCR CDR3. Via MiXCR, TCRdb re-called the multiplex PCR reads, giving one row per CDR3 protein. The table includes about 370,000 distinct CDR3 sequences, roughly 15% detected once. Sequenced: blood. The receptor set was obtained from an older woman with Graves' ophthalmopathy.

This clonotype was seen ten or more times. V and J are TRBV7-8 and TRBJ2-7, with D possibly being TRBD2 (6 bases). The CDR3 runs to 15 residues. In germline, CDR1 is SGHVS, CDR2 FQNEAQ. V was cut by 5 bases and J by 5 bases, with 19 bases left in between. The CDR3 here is CASSASGTATDEQYF. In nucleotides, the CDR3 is TGTGCCAGCAGCGCCTCCGGGACTGCCACTGACGAGCAGTACTTC.

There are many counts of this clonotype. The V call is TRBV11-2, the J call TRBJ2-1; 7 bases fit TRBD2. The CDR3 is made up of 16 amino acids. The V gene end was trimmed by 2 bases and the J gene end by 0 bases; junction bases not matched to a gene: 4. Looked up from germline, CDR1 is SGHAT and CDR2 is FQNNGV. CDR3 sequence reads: CASSLFSGGSYNEQFF. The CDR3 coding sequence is TGTGCCAGCAGCTTATTTTCGGGAGGCTCCTACAATGAGCAGTTCTTC.

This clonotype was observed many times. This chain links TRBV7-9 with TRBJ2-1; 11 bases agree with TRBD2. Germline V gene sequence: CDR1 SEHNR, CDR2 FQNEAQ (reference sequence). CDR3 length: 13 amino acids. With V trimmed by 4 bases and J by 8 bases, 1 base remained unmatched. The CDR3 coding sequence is TGTGCCAGCAGCTCACTAGCGGGAGATGAGCAGTTCTTC. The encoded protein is CASSSLAGDEQFF.

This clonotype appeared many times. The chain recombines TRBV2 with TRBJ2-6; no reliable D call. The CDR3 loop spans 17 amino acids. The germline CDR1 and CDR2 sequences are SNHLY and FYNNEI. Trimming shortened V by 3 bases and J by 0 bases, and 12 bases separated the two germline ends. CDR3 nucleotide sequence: TGTGCCAGCAGTGACGGCAGCCGCCCCTCTGGGGCCAACGTCCTGACTTTC. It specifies CASSDGSRPSGANVLTF.

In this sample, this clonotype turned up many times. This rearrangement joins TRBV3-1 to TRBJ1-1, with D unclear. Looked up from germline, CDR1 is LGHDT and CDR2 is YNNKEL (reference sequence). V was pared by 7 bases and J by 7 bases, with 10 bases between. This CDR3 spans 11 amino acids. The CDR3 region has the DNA TGTGCCAGCATGGGTCAGTTTGAAGCTTTCTTT. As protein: CASMGQFEAFF.

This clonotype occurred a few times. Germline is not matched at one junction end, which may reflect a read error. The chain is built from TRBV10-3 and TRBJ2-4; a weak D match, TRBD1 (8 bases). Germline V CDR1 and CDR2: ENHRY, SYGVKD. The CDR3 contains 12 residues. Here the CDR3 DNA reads TGTGCCATCAGTGCTACAGGGGGGGCCGGGAACTTC. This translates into CAISATGGAGNF.

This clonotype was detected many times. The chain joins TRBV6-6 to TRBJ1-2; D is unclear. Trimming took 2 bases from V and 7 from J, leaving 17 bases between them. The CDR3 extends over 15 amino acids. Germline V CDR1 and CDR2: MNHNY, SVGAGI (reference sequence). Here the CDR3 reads CASSYDDKMLFGYTF. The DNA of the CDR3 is TGTGCCAGCAGTTACGACGACAAGATGTTGTTTGGCTACACCTTC.

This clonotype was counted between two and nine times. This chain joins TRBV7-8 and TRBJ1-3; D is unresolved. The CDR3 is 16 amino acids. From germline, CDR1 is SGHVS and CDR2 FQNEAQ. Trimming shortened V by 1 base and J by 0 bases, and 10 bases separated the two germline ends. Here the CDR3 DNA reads TGTGCCAGCAGCTTAGTGAACTCCCGCTCTGGAAACACCATATATTTT. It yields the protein CASSLVNSRSGNTIYF.

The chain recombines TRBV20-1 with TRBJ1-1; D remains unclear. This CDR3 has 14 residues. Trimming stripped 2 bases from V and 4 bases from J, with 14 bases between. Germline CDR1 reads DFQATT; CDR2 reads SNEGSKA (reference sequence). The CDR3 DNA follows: TGCAGTGCTAGATCTGGGTTGGAGGGCACTGAAGCTTTCTTT. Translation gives CSARSGLEGTEAFF.

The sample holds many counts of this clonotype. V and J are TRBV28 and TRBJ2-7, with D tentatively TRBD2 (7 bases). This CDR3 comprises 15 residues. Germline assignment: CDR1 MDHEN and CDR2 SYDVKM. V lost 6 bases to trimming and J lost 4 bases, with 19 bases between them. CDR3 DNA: TGTGCCAGCAGGGGAGGGGGGGCTCGGTTATACGAGCAGTACTTC. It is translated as CASRGGGARLYEQYF. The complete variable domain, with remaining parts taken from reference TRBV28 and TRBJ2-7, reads DVKVTQSSRYLVKRTGEKVFLECVQDMDHENMFWYRQDPGLGLRLIYFSYDVKMKEKGDIPEGYSVSREKKERFSLILESASTNQTSMYLCASRGGGARLYEQYFGPGTRLTVT.

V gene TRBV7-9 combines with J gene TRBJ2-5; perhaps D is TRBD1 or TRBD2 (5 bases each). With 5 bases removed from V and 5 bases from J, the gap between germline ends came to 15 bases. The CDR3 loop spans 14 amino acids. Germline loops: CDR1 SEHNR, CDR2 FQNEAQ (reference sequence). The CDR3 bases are TGTGCCAGCAGCCACCGGGTGGGGGTCGAGACCCAGTACTTC. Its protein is CASSHRVGVETQYF. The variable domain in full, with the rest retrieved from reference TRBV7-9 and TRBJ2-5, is DTGVSQNPRHKITKRGQNVTFRCDPISEHNRLYWYRQTLGQGPEFLTYFQNEAQLEKSRLLSDRFSAERPKGSFSTLEIQRTEQGDSAMYLCASSHRVGVETQYFGPGTRLLVL.

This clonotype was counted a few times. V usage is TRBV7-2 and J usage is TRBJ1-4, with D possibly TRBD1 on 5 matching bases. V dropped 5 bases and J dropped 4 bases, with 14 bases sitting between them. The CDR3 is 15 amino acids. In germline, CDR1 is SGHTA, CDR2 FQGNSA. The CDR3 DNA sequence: TGTGCCAGCAGCGGGTCCGGGACGAATAATGAAAAACTGTTTTTT. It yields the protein CASSGSGTNNEKLFF.

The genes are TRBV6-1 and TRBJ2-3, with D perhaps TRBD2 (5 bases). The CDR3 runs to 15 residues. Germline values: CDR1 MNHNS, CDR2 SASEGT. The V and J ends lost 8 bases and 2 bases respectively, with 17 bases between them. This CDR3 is CASSSGLPFTDTQYF. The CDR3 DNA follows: TGTGCCAGCTCTTCTGGACTTCCCTTCACAGATACGCAGTATTTT.

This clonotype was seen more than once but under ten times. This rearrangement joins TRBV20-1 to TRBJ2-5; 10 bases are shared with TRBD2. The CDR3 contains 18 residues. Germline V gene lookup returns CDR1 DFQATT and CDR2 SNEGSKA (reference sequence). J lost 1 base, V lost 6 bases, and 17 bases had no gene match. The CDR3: CSATRGLAGALGQETQYF. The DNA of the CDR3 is TGCAGTGCAACCCGTGGGCTAGCGGGAGCGTTAGGCCAAGAGACCCAGTACTTC.

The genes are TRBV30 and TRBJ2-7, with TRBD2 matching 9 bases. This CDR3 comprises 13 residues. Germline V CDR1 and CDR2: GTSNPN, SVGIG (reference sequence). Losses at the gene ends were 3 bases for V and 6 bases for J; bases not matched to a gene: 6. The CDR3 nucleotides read TGTGCCTGGAGCCGGGGACTAGCTGCCGAGCAGTACTTC. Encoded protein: CAWSRGLAAEQYF.

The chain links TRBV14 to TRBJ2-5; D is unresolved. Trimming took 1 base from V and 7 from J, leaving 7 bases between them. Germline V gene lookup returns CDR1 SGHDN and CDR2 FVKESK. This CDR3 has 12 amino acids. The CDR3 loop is CASSQGAGTQYF. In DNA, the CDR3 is TGTGCCAGCAGCCAAGGAGCTGGGACCCAGTACTTC.

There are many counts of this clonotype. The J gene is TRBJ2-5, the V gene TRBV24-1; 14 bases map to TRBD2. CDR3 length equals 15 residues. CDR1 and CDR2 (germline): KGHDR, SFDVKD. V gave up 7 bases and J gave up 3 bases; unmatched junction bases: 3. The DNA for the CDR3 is TGTGCCACCAGCCCGACTAGCGGGAGGGAAGAGACCCAGTACTTC. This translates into CATSPTSGREETQYF.

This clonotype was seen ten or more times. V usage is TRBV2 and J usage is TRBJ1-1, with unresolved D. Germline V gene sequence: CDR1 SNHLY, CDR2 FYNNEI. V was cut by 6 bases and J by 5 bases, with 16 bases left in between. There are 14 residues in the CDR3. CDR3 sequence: CASSETAEWTEAFF. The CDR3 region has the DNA TGTGCCAGCAGCGAGACTGCGGAGTGGACTGAAGCTTTCTTT.

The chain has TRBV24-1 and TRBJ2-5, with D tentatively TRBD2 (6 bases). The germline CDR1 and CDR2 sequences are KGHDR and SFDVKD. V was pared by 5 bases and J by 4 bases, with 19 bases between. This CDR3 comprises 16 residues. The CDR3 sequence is CATSALPGQGGETQYF. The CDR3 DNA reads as TGTGCCACCAGTGCCCTTCCTGGGCAGGGAGGAGAGACCCAGTACTTC.

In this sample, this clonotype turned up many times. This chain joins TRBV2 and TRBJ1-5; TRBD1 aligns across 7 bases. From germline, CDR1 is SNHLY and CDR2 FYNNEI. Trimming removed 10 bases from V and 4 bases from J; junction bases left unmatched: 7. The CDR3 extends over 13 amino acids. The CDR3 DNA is TGTGCCACACTCCGGGACAGAAATCAGCCCCAGCATTTT. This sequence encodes CATLRDRNQPQHF.

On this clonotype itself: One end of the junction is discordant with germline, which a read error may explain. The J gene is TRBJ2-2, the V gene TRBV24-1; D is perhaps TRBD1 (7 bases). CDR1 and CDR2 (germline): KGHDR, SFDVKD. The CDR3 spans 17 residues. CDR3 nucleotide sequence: TGTGCCACCAGTGATTTTAGGGGGCCTTCGAACACCGGGGGGCTGTTTTTT. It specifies CATSDFRGPSNTGGLFF.

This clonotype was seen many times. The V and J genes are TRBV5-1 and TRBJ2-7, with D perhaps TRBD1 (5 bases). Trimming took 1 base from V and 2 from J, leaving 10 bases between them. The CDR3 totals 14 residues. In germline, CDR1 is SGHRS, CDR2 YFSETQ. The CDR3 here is CASSLTGSTYEQYF. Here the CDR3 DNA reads TGCGCCAGCAGCTTGACAGGTTCGACCTACGAGCAGTACTTC.

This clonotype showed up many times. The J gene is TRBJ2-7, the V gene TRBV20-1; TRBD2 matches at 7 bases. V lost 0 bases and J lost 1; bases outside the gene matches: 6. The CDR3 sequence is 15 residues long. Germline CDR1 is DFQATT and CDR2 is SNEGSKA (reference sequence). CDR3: CSARDRTRSSYEQYF. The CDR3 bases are TGCAGTGCTAGAGATAGGACTAGATCATCCTACGAGCAGTACTTC.

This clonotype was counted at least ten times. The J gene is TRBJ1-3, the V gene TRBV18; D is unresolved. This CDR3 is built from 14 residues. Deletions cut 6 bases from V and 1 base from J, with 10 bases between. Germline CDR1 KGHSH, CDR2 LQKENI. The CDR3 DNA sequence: TGTGCCAGCTCTTCGGAGGATTCTGGAAACACCATATATTTT. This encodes CASSSEDSGNTIYF.

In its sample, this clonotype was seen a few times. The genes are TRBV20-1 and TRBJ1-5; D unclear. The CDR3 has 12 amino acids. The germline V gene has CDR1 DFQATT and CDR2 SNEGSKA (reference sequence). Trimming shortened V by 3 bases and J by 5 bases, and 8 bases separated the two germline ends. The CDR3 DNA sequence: TGCAGTGCTAGCAGCCCCGATCAGCCCCAGCATTTT. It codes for CSASSPDQPQHF.

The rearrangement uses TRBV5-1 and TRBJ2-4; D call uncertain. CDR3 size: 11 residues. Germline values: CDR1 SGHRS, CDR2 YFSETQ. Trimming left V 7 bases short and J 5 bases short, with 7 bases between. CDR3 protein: CASSEQNIQYF. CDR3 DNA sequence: TGCGCCAGCTCGGAACAAAACATTCAGTACTTC.

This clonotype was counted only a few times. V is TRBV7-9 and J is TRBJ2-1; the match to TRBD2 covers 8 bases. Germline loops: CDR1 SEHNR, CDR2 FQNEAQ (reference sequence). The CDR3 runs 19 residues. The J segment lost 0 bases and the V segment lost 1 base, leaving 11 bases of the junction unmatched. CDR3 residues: CASSLVTAQRGSSYNEQFF. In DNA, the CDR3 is TGTGCCAGCAGCTTAGTCACAGCCCAGCGGGGGAGCTCCTACAATGAGCAGTTCTTC.

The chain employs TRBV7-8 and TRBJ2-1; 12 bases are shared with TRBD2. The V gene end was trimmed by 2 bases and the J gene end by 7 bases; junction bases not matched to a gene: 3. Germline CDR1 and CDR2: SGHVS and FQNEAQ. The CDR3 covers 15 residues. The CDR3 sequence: CASSLYGTSGNEQFF. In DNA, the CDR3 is TGTGCCAGCAGCTTATACGGGACTAGCGGGAATGAGCAGTTCTTC.

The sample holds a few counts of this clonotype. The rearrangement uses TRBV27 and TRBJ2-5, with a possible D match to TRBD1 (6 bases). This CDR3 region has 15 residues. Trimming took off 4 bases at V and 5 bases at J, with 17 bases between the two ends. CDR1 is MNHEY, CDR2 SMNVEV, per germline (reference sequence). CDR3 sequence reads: CASSWRQAWSETQYF. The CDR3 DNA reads TGTGCCAGCAGTTGGAGACAGGCTTGGTCGGAGACCCAGTACTTC.

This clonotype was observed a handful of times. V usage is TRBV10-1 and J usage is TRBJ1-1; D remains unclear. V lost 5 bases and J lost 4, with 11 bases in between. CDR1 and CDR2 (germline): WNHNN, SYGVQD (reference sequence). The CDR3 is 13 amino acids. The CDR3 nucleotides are TGCGCCAGCAGTCGAGATGTTTCCACTGAAGCTTTCTTT. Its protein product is CASSRDVSTEAFF.